The clone carrying this T cell receptor (beta chain) was recorded once. Trimming removed 8 bases from V and 2 bases from J; junction bases left unmatched: 6. Germline-derived CDR1 and CDR2 are MGHRA and YSYEKL. The CDR3 sequence is 14 residues long. This sample was taken from a study of blood T cell repertoires in COVID-19. Across the whole study: The analysed material was cDNA or gDNA that came from T cells, B-cell-depleted T cells, or PBMCs.

Authors' methods: Cell counts per sample came from amplifying reference gene primers. Sequencing was performed with immunoSEQ multiplex PCR; in TCRdb, only in-frame clones are kept and a portion is missing. D and trimming come from the DNA, and the V and J calls and clone size come from that table. The repertoire includes 80,000 to 90,000 clones, around 85% of them detected once, and around 11% sits in the top ten. The sample consisted of peripheral blood. The source is a man between 65 and 80 years old with acute or convalescent COVID-19. The chain has TRBV4-1 and TRBJ2-1; TRBD1 matches at 7 bases. CDR3 bases: TGCGCCAGCCGTCGACAGGGCCCCTACAATGAGCAGTTCTTC. Protein sequence: CASRRQGPYNEQFF.